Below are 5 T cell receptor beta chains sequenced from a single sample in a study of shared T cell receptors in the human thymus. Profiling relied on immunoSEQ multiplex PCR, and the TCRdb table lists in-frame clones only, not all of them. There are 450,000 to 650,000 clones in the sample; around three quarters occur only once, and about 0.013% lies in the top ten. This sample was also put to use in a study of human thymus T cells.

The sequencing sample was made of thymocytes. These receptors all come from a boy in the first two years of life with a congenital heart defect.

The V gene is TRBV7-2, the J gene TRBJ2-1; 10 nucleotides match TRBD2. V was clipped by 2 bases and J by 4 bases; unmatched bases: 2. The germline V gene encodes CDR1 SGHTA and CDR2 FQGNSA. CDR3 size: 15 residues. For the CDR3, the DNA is TGTGCCAGCAGCTTACGGACTAGCGGATACAATGAGCAGTTCTTC. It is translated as CASSLRTSGYNEQFF.

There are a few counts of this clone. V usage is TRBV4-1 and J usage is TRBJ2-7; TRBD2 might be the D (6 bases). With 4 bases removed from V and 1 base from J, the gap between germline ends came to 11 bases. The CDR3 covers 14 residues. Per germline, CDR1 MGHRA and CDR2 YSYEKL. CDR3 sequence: CASSRRDASYEQYF. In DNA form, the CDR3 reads TGCGCCAGCAGCCGGCGGGACGCATCCTACGAGCAGTACTTC.

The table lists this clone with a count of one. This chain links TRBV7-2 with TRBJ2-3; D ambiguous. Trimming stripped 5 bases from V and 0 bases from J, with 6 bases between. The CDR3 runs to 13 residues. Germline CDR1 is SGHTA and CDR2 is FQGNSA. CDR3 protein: CASSPASTDTQYF. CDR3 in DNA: TGTGCCAGCAGCCCCGCGAGCACAGATACGCAGTATTTT.

CDR3 bases: TGTGCCAGCAGGTCCGGACGGACCCTAGCTGGGAGGGGGGAGACCCAGTACTTC. This sequence encodes CASRSGRTLAGRGETQYF. This chain links TRBV4-2 with TRBJ2-5; TRBD2 might be the D (7 bases). The CDR3 runs to 18 residues. Trimming removed 6 bases from V and 5 bases from J, with 28 bases in between. Germline CDR1 and CDR2: LGHNA and YNFKEQ.

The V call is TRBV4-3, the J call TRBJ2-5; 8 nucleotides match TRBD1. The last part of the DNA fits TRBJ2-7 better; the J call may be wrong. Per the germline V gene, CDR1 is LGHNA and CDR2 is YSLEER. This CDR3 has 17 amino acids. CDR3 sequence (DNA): TGCGCCAGCAGCCCGACCTGTAGGGGACAGGACTCCTACGAGCAGTACTTC. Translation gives CASSPTCRGQDSYEQYF.